What follows are 20 T cell receptor beta chains derived from one specimen sequenced in a study of blood T cell repertoires in COVID-19. Method: immunoSEQ multiplex PCR; TCRdb's copy keeps in-frame clones and lacks some. The table includes about 360,000 clones, 85% to 90% detected once. The sequenced material came from peripheral blood. Receptors originate from a human donor in a cohort sampled during active COVID-19.

The chain recombines TRBV5-1 with TRBJ1-2; the match to TRBD1 covers 9 bases. V shed 4 bases, J shed 1 base, and the junction held 8 bases outside the gene matches. Looked up from germline, CDR1 is SGHRS and CDR2 is YFSETQ. The CDR3 spans 16 residues. This CDR3 reads CASSLGQGSFNYGYTF. CDR3 in DNA: TGCGCCAGCAGCCTCGGACAGGGGAGCTTTAACTATGGCTACACCTTC.

This clone occurred once. CDR3 in DNA: TGTGCCACCAGCAGAGATTATCCGGGACAGGGCGGCGCTGAAGCTTTCTTT. Its translation: CATSRDYPGQGGAEAFF. The V gene is TRBV15, the J gene TRBJ1-1, with 9 positions matching TRBD1. Germline trimming cut 0 bases from V and 6 bases from J; bases unmatched to any gene: 11. CDR1 and CDR2 from the germline V gene are LNHNV and YYDKDF (reference sequence). There are 17 residues in the CDR3.

The chain links TRBV19 to TRBJ1-2; D not certain. Trimming stripped 1 base from V and 5 bases from J, with 8 bases between. Looked up from germline, CDR1 is LNHDA and CDR2 is SQIVND (reference sequence). CDR3 length: 13 amino acids. CDR3 region: CASSIGQAYGYTF. The DNA for the CDR3 is TGTGCCAGTAGTATAGGGCAGGCTTATGGCTACACCTTC. The variable domain in full, with the rest retrieved from reference TRBV19 and TRBJ1-2, is DGGITQSPKYLFRKEGQNVTLSCEQNLNHDAMYWYRQDPGQGLRLIYYSQIVNDFQKGDIAEGYSVSREKKESFPLTVTSAQKNPTAFYLCASSIGQAYGYTFGSGTRLTVV.

The genes are TRBV6-4 and TRBJ2-1; tentative D call: TRBD1 (5 bases). The V end was cut by 3 bases, the J end by 9 bases, with 21 bases between. This CDR3 is 16 amino acids long. CDR1 and CDR2 (germline): MRHNA, SNTAGT. CDR3 amino acids: CASSEEGSGIKGEQFF. For the CDR3, the DNA is TGTGCCAGCAGTGAGGAAGGCTCAGGGATCAAGGGTGAGCAGTTCTTC.

The chain employs TRBV28 and TRBJ1-3; 7 nucleotides match TRBD1. The CDR3 is made up of 15 amino acids. Germline-derived CDR1 and CDR2 are MDHEN and SYDVKM. V was clipped by 3 bases and J by 9 bases; unmatched bases: 11. This CDR3 reads CASSFPGGPLGTIYF. The CDR3 nucleotides read TGTGCCAGCAGTTTTCCAGGGGGGCCGCTCGGCACCATATATTTT. Full variable domain (remainder filled in from reference TRBV28 and TRBJ1-3): DVKVTQSSRYLVKRTGEKVFLECVQDMDHENMFWYRQDPGLGLRLIYFSYDVKMKEKGDIPEGYSVSREKKERFSLILESASTNQTSMYLCASSFPGGPLGTIYFGEGSWLTVV.

This rearrangement joins TRBV9 to TRBJ2-3, with D possibly being TRBD2 (6 bases). CDR1 SGDLS and CDR2 YYNGEE come from the germline V gene. The CDR3 extends over 14 amino acids. The V and J ends lost 4 bases and 4 bases respectively, with 13 bases between them. The CDR3 region has the DNA TGTGCCAGCAGCACCAGACTAGGATCAGATACGCAGTATTTT. Protein sequence: CASSTRLGSDTQYF.

Only one count was recorded for this clone. The rearrangement links TRBV5-6 to TRBJ2-7, with 7 positions matching TRBD1. The CDR3 consists of 15 residues. With 4 bases clipped from V and 4 bases from J, the junction kept 11 bases outside the gene matches. Germline V lookup: CDR1 SGHDT, CDR2 YYEEEE. As DNA, the CDR3 is TGTGCCAGCAGCCTACGACAGGGCAGAGCGTACGAGCAGTACTTC. This codes for CASSLRQGRAYEQYF.

J is TRBJ2-6 and V is TRBV2; 8 nucleotides match TRBD1. V shed 9 bases, J shed 0 bases, and the junction held 10 bases outside the gene matches. In germline, CDR1 is SNHLY, CDR2 FYNNEI. This CDR3 has 17 residues. The CDR3 DNA is TGTGCCAGAAATTCGGGACAGGTTCGCTCTGGGGCCAACGTCCTGACTTTC. Its translation: CARNSGQVRSGANVLTF.

The J gene is TRBJ2-1, the V gene TRBV11-2; no reliable D call. V gave up 2 bases and J gave up 6 bases, with 5 bases separating them. This CDR3 contains 12 residues. The germline CDR1 and CDR2 sequences are SGHAT and FQNNGV. The CDR3 DNA reads TGTGCCAGCAGCTTATCGGTCAATGAGCAGTTCTTC. Its protein product is CASSLSVNEQFF.

The chain recombines TRBV5-4 with TRBJ1-1; D unclear. This CDR3 region has 14 residues. The ends were cut back, 1 base at V and 2 bases at J, with 9 bases in the middle. Germline V lookup: CDR1 SGHNT, CDR2 YYREEE (reference sequence). Here the CDR3 DNA reads TGTGCCAGCAGCTTGAAGAGTCGCAACACTGAAGCTTTCTTT. Translation gives CASSLKSRNTEAFF.

The chain combines TRBV28 with TRBJ2-5; D gene ambiguous. The CDR3 loop spans 12 amino acids. Germline V gene lookup returns CDR1 MDHEN and CDR2 SYDVKM. Trimming cost V 3 bases and J 5 bases, with 7 bases left between them. CDR3 region: CASSFPVETQYF. The DNA of the CDR3 is TGTGCCAGCAGTTTCCCGGTGGAGACCCAGTACTTC.

The V call is TRBV3-1 (or the pseudogene TRBV3-2), the J call TRBJ2-5; 7 bases are a match to TRBD2. Germline CDR1 is LGHDT and CDR2 is YNNKEL (reference sequence). This CDR3 has 15 amino acids. J was trimmed by 1 base and V by 4 bases; bases with no gene match: 6. Here the CDR3 DNA reads TGTGCCAGCAGCCCCATCGGGACTATCCAAGAGACCCAGTACTTC. It translates to CASSPIGTIQETQYF.

This chain links TRBV6-5 with TRBJ1-1, with D unclear. Germline CDR1 MNHEY, CDR2 SVGAGI. The CDR3 is 14 amino acids. V dropped 6 bases and J dropped 3 bases, with 14 bases sitting between them. CDR3 in DNA: TGTGCCAGCAGAGCAGGAGGGCCGGACACTGAAGCTTTCTTT. Protein product: CASRAGGPDTEAFF.

This rearrangement joins TRBV7-2 to TRBJ1-1; D is uncertain. Looked up from germline, CDR1 is SGHTA and CDR2 is FQGNSA. The CDR3 extends over 14 amino acids. V lost 2 bases and J 1 base, leaving 8 bases between the germline ends. This CDR3 reads CASSLFRGNTEAFF. The CDR3 DNA sequence: TGTGCCAGCAGCTTATTCCGCGGGAACACTGAAGCTTTCTTT.

The chain links TRBV3-1 (or the pseudogene TRBV3-2) to TRBJ1-2; weak D call: TRBD1 (6 bases). There are 13 residues in the CDR3. The V end was cut by 4 bases, the J end by 2 bases, with 8 bases between. CDR1 LGHDT and CDR2 YNNKEL come from the germline V gene (reference sequence). This CDR3 reads CASSPQGNYGYTF. CDR3 coding DNA: TGTGCCAGCAGCCCCCAGGGGAACTATGGCTACACCTTC.

The genes are TRBV5-4 and TRBJ2-5; D may be TRBD1 (6 bases). The CDR3 spans 17 residues. The germline gives CDR1 SGHNT, CDR2 YYREEE (reference sequence). Trimming shortened V by 3 bases and J by 0 bases, and 18 bases separated the two germline ends. CDR3 nucleotides: TGTGCCAGCAGCTACCACAGGGCCGACATTTACCAAGAGACCCAGTACTTC. This translates into CASSYHRADIYQETQYF.

The chain recombines TRBV3-1 (or the pseudogene TRBV3-2) with TRBJ1-2; no clear D. The germline V gene encodes CDR1 LGHDT and CDR2 YNNKEL (reference sequence). The V gene lost 1 base and the J gene lost 5 bases, with 14 bases spanning the gap. This CDR3 comprises 15 residues. The CDR3 spells CASSQVLEGEYGYTF. The CDR3 DNA reads TGTGCCAGCAGCCAAGTGTTGGAAGGAGAATATGGCTACACCTTC.

This clone was recorded a few times. The chain recombines TRBV28 with TRBJ1-1; D call uncertain. This CDR3 has 13 residues. Looked up from germline, CDR1 is MDHEN and CDR2 is SYDVKM. The ends were cut back, 6 bases at V and 5 bases at J, with 13 bases in the middle. The CDR3: CASRPPSVTEAFF. As DNA, the CDR3 is TGTGCCAGCAGGCCCCCTTCGGTTACTGAAGCTTTCTTT. Combining the CDR3 with reference TRBV28 and TRBJ1-1 gives the whole variable domain DVKVTQSSRYLVKRTGEKVFLECVQDMDHENMFWYRQDPGLGLRLIYFSYDVKMKEKGDIPEGYSVSREKKERFSLILESASTNQTSMYLCASRPPSVTEAFFGQGTRLTVV.

The chain carries TRBV18 and TRBJ1-3; perhaps TRBD1 as D (5 bases). Germline CDR1 reads KGHSH; CDR2 reads LQKENI. Trimming removed 0 bases at V and 1 base at J, with 7 bases between. The CDR3 totals 15 residues. CDR3 DNA sequence: TGTGCCAGCTCACCACCGGGGGGTTCTGGAAACACCATATATTTT. It is translated as CASSPPGGSGNTIYF.

This clone was counted a single time. The genes are TRBV6-1 and TRBJ2-3; D remains ambiguous. Deletions cut 0 bases from V and 2 bases from J, with 12 bases between. There are 16 residues in the CDR3. Germline V gene data show CDR1 as MNHNS and CDR2 as SASEGT. The CDR3 region has the DNA TGTGCCAGCAGTGAAGCAGCGATCGTTTCCACAGATACGCAGTATTTT. Residues: CASSEAAIVSTDTQYF.